The 7 T cell receptor beta chains given below trace back to one sample, sequenced in a study of T cell changes during pregnancy in multiple sclerosis. Libraries were prepared by immunoSEQ multiplex PCR; TCRdb keeps only in-frame clonotypes and omits some of them. The sample has roughly 23,000 clones; roughly 86% are singletons. Source: CD4+ T cells from peripheral blood mononuclear cells, taken in the second trimester of pregnancy. These receptors were taken from a female donor in good health, enrolled as a control in a pregnancy study.

This chain links TRBV19 with TRBJ1-2, with a weak D call TRBD1 (5 bases). This CDR3 has 12 residues. Per the germline V gene, CDR1 is LNHDA and CDR2 is SQIVND (reference sequence). The V end lost 8 bases, the J end lost 3 bases, and 10 bases lay between the germline ends. This chain's CDR3 is CASGRGDYGYTF. The CDR3 DNA reads TGTGCCAGTGGGAGGGGTGACTATGGCTACACCTTC.

This clone was seen once. The V gene is TRBV19, the J gene TRBJ2-7; TRBD2 matches at 8 bases. The V gene's germline CDR1 is LNHDA and CDR2 SQIVND (reference sequence). With V trimmed by 1 base and J by 0 bases, 2 bases remained unmatched. The length of the CDR3 is 15 residues. The CDR3 loop reads CASSIAGGSSYEQYF. The CDR3 coding sequence is TGTGCCAGTAGTATAGCGGGAGGGAGCTCCTACGAGCAGTACTTC.

The rearrangement joins TRBV19 to TRBJ1-2, with D perhaps matching TRBD1 (6 bases). CDR1 is LNHDA, CDR2 SQIVND, per germline (reference sequence). V dropped 11 bases and J dropped 7 bases, with 17 bases sitting between them. The CDR3 runs 12 residues. CDR3 coding DNA: TGTGCCCGCGGACAGCCGGAAACTGGCTACACCTTC. The encoded protein is CARGQPETGYTF.

The chain carries TRBV6-5 and TRBJ1-3, with 9 bases lining up with TRBD1. Germline V gene lookup returns CDR1 MNHEY and CDR2 SVGAGI. This CDR3 comprises 15 residues. With V trimmed by 2 bases and J by 7 bases, 6 bases remained unmatched. CDR3 DNA: TGTGCCAGCAGTTACAGGGGACAGGGAATGAACACCATATATTTT. Amino acids: CASSYRGQGMNTIYF.

The gene calls are TRBV2 and TRBJ1-1, with D possibly TRBD1 on 6 matching bases. V was pared by 5 bases and J by 1 base, with 8 bases between. Germline V gene data show CDR1 as SNHLY and CDR2 as FYNNEI. The CDR3 is 13 amino acids. Here the CDR3 reads CASSWTANTEAFF. In DNA, the CDR3 is TGTGCCAGCAGTTGGACAGCGAACACTGAAGCTTTCTTT. Full variable domain (outside the CDR3, taken from reference TRBV2 and TRBJ1-1): EPEVTQTPSHQVTQMGQEVILRCVPISNHLYFYWYRQILGQKVEFLVSFYNNEISEKSEIFDDQFSVERPDGSNFTLKIRSTKLEDSAMYFCASSWTANTEAFFGQGTRLTVV.

CDR3: CASSKVMAGVAPSTDTQYF. Written as DNA, the CDR3 is TGTGCCAGCAGCAAAGTTATGGCAGGGGTGGCTCCTAGCACAGATACGCAGTATTTT. This chain joins TRBV21-1 and TRBJ2-3; the table assigns TRBD1, which was not confirmed against the DNA. TRBV21-1 represents a pseudogene. CDR3 size: 19 residues.

J is TRBJ1-2 and V is TRBV27, with 7 positions matching TRBD1. Germline trimming cut 1 base from V and 8 bases from J; bases unmatched to any gene: 7. Germline V gene sequence: CDR1 MNHEY, CDR2 SMNVEV (reference sequence). This CDR3 comprises 14 residues. CDR3 protein: CASSLYGDRRGYTF. In DNA form, the CDR3 reads TGTGCCAGCAGTTTATACGGGGACAGACGGGGCTACACCTTC.